This T cell receptor (delta chain) is drawn from a study of Vδ1+ human thymocytes. Regarding the study as a whole: Thymic TRG and TRD repertoires appeared highly polyclonal, with Gaussian CDR3 length distributions.

Sequences come from RNA converted to cDNA by reverse transcription. The CDR3 regions were amplified by multiplex PCR from V-gene primers to a constant-region primer. TCRdb redid the clone calls on the multiplex PCR reads with CATT. The data contain about 27,000 delta-chain clones, around 32% of them singletons. The CDR3 covers 19 residues. V shed 0 bases, J shed 0 bases, and the junction held 13 bases outside the gene matches. Germline values: CDR1 TSWWSYY, CDR2 QGS. Notes on this clone: What it binds is not known.

This TCR came from a boy younger than two who had congenital heart surgery. This chain uses TRDV1 with TRDJ1; 7 bases align to TRDD3. Sequencing was performed on Vdelta1+ gamma-delta thymocytes from the thymus. Specified subset: FACS-sorted CD3+ TCRalphabeta- TCRVdelta1+ TCRVdelta2- thymocytes. CDR3 sequence: CALGELGPWGTLHTDKLIF. CDR3 bases: TGTGCTCTTGGGGAACTAGGTCCGTGGGGGACCCTGCACACCGATAAACTCATCTTT.